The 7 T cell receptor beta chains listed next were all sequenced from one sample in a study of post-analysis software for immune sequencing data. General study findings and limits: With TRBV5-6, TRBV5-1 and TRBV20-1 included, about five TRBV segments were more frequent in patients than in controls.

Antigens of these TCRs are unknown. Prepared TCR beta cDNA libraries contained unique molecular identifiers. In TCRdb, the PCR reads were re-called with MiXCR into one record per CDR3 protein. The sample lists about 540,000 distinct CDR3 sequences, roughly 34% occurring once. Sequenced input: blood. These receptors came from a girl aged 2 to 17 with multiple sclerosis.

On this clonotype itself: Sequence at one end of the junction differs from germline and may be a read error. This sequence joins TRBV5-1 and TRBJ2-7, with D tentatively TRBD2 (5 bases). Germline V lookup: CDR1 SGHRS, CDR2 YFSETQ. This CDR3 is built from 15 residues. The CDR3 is CASSAGPEGSYERYF. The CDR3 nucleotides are TGCGCCAGCAGCGCGGGCCCCGAGGGCTCCTACGAGCGGTACTTC.

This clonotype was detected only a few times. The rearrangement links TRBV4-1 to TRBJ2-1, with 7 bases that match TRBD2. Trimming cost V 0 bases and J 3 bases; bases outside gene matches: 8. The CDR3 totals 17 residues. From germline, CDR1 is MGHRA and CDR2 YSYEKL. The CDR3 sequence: CASSQDPGTIDYNEQFF. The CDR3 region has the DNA TGCGCCAGCAGCCAAGACCCCGGGACTATAGACTACAATGAGCAGTTCTTC.

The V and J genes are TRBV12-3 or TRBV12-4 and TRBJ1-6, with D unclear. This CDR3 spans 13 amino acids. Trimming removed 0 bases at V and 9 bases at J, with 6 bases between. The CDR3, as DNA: TGTGCCAGCAGTTTAGCGCAACCTTCACCCCTCCACTTT. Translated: CASSLAQPSPLHF.

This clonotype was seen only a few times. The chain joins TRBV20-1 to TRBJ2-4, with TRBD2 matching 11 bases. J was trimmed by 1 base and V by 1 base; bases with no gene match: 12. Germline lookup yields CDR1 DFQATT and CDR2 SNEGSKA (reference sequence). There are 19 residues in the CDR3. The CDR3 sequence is CSARVASGGLPGAKNIQYF. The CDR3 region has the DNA TGCAGTGCTAGAGTGGCTAGCGGGGGGCTCCCTGGGGCCAAAAACATTCAGTACTTC.

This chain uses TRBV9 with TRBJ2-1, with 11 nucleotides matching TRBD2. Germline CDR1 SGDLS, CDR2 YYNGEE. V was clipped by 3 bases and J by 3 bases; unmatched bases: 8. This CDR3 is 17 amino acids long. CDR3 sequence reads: CASSETASGGFYNEQFF. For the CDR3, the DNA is TGTGCCAGCAGCGAGACCGCTAGCGGGGGGTTCTACAATGAGCAGTTCTTC.

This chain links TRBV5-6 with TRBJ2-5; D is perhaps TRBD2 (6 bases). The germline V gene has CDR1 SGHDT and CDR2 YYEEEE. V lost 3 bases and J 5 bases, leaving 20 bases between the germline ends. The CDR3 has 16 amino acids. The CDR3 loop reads CASSYNPAGFRETQYF. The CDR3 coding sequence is TGTGCCAGCAGCTACAATCCCGCGGGGTTTCGGGAGACCCAGTACTTC.

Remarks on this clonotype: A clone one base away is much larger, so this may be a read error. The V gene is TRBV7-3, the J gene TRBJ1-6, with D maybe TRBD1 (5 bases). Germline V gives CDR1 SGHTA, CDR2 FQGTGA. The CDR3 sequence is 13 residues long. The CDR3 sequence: CASSLTGLPPRHF. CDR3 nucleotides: TGTGCCAGCAGCTTAACGGGACTTCCACCCCGCCACTTT.